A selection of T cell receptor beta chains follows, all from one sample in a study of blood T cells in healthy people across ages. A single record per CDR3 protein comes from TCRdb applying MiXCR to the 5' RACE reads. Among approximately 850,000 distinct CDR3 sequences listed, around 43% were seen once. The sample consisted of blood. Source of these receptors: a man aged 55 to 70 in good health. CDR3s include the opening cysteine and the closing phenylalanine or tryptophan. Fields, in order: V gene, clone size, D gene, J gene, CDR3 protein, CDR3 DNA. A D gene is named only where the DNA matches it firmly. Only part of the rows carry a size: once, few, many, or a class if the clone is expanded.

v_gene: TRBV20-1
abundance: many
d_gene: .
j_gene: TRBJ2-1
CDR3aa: CSARRLGGAQFF
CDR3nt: TGCAGTGCTAGAAGATTGGGGGGAGCGCAGTTCTTC

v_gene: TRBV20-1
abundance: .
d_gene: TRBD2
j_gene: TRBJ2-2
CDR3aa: CSARHGGGNTGELFF
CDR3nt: TGCAGTGCTAGACACGGGGGGGGGAACACCGGGGAGCTGTTTTTT

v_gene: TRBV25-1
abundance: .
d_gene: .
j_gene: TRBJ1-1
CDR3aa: CASSELPGLRGTGTEAFF
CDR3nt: TGTGCCAGCAGTGAATTACCCGGGTTGAGGGGCACGGGCACTGAAGCTTTCTTT

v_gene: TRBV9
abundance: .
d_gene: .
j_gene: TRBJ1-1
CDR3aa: CASSRTPWDTEAFF
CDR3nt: TGTGCCAGCAGTCGGACACCTTGGGACACTGAAGCTTTCTTT

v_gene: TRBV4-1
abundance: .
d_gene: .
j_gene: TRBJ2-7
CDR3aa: CASSPLAGQFYEQYF
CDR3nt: TGCGCCAGCAGCCCTCTCGCGGGACAGTTCTACGAGCAGTACTTC

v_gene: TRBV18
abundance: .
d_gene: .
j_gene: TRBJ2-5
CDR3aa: CASSPGGLNQETQYF
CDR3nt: TGTGCCAGCTCACCAGGGGGTTTAAACCAAGAGACCCAGTACTTC

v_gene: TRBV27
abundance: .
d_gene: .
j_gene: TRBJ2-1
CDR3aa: CASSLLGGYSYNEQFF
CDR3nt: TGTGCCAGCAGTTTATTGGGGGGTTACTCCTACAATGAGCAGTTCTTC

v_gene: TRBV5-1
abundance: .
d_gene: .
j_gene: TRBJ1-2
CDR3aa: CASSLGGSQGGYTF
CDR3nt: TGCGCCAGCAGCTTGGGAGGGTCTCAGGGCGGCTACACCTTC

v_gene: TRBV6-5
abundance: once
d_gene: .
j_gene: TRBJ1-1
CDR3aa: CASSGVGSNTVAFF
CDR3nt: TGTGCCAGCAGTGGGGTGGGTTCGAACACTGTAGCTTTCTTT

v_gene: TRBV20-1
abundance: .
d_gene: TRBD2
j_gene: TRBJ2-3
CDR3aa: CSARAGRAGDTQYF
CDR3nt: TGCAGTGCTAGAGCCGGGAGGGCGGGAGATACGCAGTATTTT

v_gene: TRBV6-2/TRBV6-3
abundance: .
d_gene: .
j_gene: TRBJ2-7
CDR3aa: CASTWTSTLREQYF
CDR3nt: TGTGCCAGCACCTGGACGTCCACCCTACGGGAGCAGTACTTC

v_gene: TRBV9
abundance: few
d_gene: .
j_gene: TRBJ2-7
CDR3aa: CASSDGTLNYEQYF
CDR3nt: TGTGCCAGCAGCGATGGGACACTTAACTACGAGCAGTACTTC

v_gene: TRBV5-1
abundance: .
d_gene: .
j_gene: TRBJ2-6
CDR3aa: CASSLMGVTGANVLTF
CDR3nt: TGCGCCAGCAGCTTGATGGGGGTAACTGGGGCCAACGTCCTGACTTTC

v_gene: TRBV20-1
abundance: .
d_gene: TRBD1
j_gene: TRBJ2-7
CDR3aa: CSASPDRSKAYEQYF
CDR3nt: TGCAGTGCCAGCCCGGACAGGTCAAAAGCCTACGAGCAGTACTTC

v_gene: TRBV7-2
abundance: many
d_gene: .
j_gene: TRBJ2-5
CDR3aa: CASSSYQETQYF
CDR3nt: TGTGCCAGCAGCTCGTACCAAGAGACCCAGTACTTC

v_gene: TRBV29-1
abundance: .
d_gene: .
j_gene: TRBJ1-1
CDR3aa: CSVQEQMNTEAFF
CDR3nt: TGCAGCGTCCAGGAGCAGATGAACACTGAAGCTTTCTTT

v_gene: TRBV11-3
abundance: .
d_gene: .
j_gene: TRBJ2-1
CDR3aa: CASSTSAGPSYNEQFF
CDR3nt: TGTGCCAGCAGCACATCAGCGGGCCCCTCCTACAATGAGCAGTTCTTC

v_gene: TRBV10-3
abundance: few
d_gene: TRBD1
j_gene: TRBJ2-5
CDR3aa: CAISVEQGAGEQYF
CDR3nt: TGTGCCATCAGTGTCGAACAGGGGGCGGGAGAGCAGTACTTC

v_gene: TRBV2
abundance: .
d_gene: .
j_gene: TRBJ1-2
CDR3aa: CASSLSFTAHYGYTF
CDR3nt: TGTGCCAGCAGCTTATCCTTTACAGCACACTATGGCTACACCTTC

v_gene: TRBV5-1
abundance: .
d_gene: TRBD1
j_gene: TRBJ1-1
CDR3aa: CASSATGVDTEAFF
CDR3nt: TGCGCCAGCAGCGCGACAGGGGTGGACACTGAAGCTTTCTTT

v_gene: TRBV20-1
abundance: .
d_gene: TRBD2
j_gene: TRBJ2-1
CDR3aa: CSASQMTSGRGNEQFF
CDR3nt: TGCAGTGCTAGTCAAATGACTAGCGGGAGAGGCAATGAGCAGTTCTTC

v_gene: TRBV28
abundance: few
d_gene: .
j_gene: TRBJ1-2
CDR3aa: CASSLTAQGYGYTF
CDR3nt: TGTGCCAGCAGTTTAACTGCCCAGGGGTATGGCTACACCTTC

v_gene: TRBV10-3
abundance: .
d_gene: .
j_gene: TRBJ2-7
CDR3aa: CATTTDTLGYEQYF
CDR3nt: TGTGCCACCACGACCGACACCTTAGGCTACGAGCAGTACTTC

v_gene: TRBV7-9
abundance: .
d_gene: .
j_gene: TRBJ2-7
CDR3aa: CASSRPGSHNEQYF
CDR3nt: TGTGCCAGCAGCCGCCCCGGCTCACACAATGAGCAGTACTTC

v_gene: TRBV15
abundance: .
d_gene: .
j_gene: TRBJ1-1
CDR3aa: CATSRDSGQHTEAFF
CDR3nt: TGTGCCACCAGCAGAGATTCTGGACAGCACACTGAAGCTTTCTTT

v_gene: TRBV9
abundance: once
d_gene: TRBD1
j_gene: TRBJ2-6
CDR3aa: CASSVGQRTSFSGANVLTF
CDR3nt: TGTGCCAGCAGCGTGGGACAGCGCACTTCATTCTCTGGGGCCAACGTCCTGACTTTC

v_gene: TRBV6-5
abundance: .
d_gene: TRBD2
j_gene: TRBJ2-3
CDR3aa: CASSYSSGTDTQYF
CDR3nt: TGTGCCAGCAGTTATTCTAGCGGGACAGATACGCAGTATTTT

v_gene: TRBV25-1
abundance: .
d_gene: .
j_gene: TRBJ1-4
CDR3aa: CASSELRTLGREKLFF
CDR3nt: TGTGCCAGCAGTGAATTACGGACCCTAGGAAGGGAAAAACTGTTTTTT

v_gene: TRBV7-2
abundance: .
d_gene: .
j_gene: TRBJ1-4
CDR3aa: CASSLGGPREKLFF
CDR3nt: TGTGCCAGCAGCTTAGGAGGGCCTCGTGAAAAACTGTTTTTT

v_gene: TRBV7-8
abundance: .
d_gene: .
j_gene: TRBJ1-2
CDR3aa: CASSFGTSGGYTF
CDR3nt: TGTGCCAGCAGCTTCGGGACTTCGGGTGGCTACACCTTC

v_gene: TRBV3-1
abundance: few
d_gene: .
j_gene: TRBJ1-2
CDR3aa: CASSQRPGAGYTF
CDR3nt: TGTGCCAGCAGCCAAAGGCCAGGGGCTGGCTACACCTTC

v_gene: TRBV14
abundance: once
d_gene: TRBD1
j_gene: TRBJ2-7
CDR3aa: CASSLSPGQGNSEQYF
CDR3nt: TGTGCCAGCAGCCTTTCACCGGGACAGGGTAACAGTGAGCAGTACTTC

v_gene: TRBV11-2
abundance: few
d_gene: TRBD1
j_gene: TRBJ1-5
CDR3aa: CASRRGQGQPQHF
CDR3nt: TGTGCCAGCAGGAGGGGGCAGGGTCAGCCCCAGCATTTT

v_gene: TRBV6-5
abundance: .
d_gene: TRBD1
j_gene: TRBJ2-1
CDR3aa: CASSRDRDAYNEQFF
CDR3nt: TGTGCCAGCAGTCGGGACAGAGATGCCTACAATGAGCAGTTCTTC

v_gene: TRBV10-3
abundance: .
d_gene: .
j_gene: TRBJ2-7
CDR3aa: CAISGGVQGSHEQYF
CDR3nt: TGTGCCATCAGTGGAGGAGTGCAGGGTAGCCACGAGCAGTACTTC

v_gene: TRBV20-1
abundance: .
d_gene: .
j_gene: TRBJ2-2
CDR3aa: CSATRQAGELFF
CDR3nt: TGCAGTGCTACAAGACAGGCCGGGGAGCTGTTTTTT

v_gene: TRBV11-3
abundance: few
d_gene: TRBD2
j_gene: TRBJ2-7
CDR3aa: CASSCGRGVEQYF
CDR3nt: TGTGCCAGCAGCTGCGGGAGGGGTGTCGAGCAGTACTTC

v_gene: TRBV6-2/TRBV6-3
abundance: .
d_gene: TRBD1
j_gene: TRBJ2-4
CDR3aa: CASSTRLGQGENIQYF
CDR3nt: TGTGCCAGCAGCACCAGACTCGGACAGGGTGAAAACATTCAGTACTTC

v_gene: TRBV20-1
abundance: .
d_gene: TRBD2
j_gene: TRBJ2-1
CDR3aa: CSARDSGGPSLYNEQFF
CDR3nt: TGCAGTGCTAGAGATTCGGGGGGGCCTTCACTCTACAATGAGCAGTTCTTC

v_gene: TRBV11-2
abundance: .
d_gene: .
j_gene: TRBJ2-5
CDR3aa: CASSPLWNEQYF
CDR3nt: TGTGCCAGCAGCCCACTATGGAATGAGCAGTACTTC

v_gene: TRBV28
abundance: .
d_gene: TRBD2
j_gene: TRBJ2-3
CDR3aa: CASSRGTSGRINTQYF
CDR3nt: TGTGCCAGCAGCCGGGGGACTAGCGGGCGCATAAATACGCAGTATTTT

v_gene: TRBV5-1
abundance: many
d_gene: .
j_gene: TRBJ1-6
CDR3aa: CASSSGVTGDSPLHF
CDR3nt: TGCGCCAGCAGCTCCGGAGTCACGGGGGATTCACCCCTCCACTTT

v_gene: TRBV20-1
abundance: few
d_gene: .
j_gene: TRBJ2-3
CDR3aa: CSARDQGQLTDTQYF
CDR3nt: TGCAGTGCTAGAGATCAAGGACAGCTCACAGATACGCAGTATTTT

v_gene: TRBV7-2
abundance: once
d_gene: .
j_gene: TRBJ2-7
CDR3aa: CASSLGAAVYNEQYF
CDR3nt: TGTGCCAGCAGCTTAGGGGCGGCAGTTTACAATGAGCAGTACTTC